This passage covers 11 T cell receptor beta chains from one sample sequenced in a study of T cell changes during pregnancy in multiple sclerosis. The repertoire was sequenced with immunoSEQ multiplex PCR; TCRdb's copy has only in-frame clones and lacks some. The sample lists about 67,000 clones; about 90% were seen once. This specimen consisted of peripheral blood, obtained in the second trimester of pregnancy. These receptors were taken from a female donor in good health, enrolled as a control in a pregnancy study.

The chain combines TRBV5-1 with TRBJ2-3; D is undetermined. Trimming cost V 2 bases and J 5 bases, with 9 bases left between them. Germline V gives CDR1 SGHRS, CDR2 YFSETQ. This CDR3 contains 13 residues. In nucleotides, the CDR3 is TGCGCCAGCAGCTTCCACAGTGAAGATACGCAGTATTTT. Its translation: CASSFHSEDTQYF.

The V call is TRBV7-9, the J call TRBJ2-2, with 12 bases fitting TRBD2. V shed 5 bases and J 0 bases; nucleotides not matched to a gene: 4. This CDR3 comprises 17 residues. Germline V gene data show CDR1 as SEHNR and CDR2 as FQNEAQ (reference sequence). This CDR3 is CASSQTSGGANTGELFF. The CDR3 nucleotides read TGTGCCAGCAGCCAGACTAGCGGGGGTGCGAACACCGGGGAGCTGTTTTTT.

The chain recombines TRBV21-1 with TRBJ2-7; TRBD1 was called by the table and not checked on the DNA. TRBV21-1 counts as a pseudogene. The CDR3 is made up of 15 amino acids. The CDR3, as DNA: TGTGCCAGCAGCAAAGGCGAGGGGGCGCAGAACGAGCAGTACTTC. Its protein product is CASSKGEGAQNEQYF.

The V gene is TRBV28, the J gene TRBJ2-5, with D tentatively TRBD2 (5 bases). Per germline, CDR1 MDHEN and CDR2 SYDVKM. The CDR3 has 12 amino acids. Written as DNA, the CDR3 is TGTGCGACCTCCCGGGATGACGAGACCCAGTACTTC. Protein sequence: CATSRDDETQYF. Full variable domain (missing parts from reference TRBV28 and TRBJ2-5): DVKVTQSSRYLVKRTGEKVFLECVQDMDHENMFWYRQDPGLGLRLIYFSYDVKMKEKGDIPEGYSVSREKKERFSLILESASTNQTSMYLCATSRDDETQYFGPGTRLLVL.

The CDR3, as DNA: TGTGCCAGCAACCTTCGGGGGGGCGGCACAGATACGCAGTATTTT. This encodes CASNLRGGGTDTQYF. V is TRBV5-4 and J is TRBJ2-3; TRBD2 agrees at 8 bases. From germline, CDR1 is SGHNT and CDR2 YYREEE (reference sequence). Trimming at V came to 6 bases and at J to 1 base, leaving 7 bases not matched to a gene. This CDR3 is 15 amino acids long.

This sequence joins TRBV7-3 and TRBJ1-6; D gene ambiguous. Germline V CDR1 and CDR2: SGHTA, FQGTGA. The CDR3 consists of 14 residues. The V end lost 8 bases, the J end lost 0 bases, and 8 bases lay between the germline ends. CDR3 bases: TGTGCCAGCTCTAGCAACTCCTATAATTCACCCCTCCACTTT. Residues: CASSSNSYNSPLHF.

The chain is built from TRBV10-3 and TRBJ2-7, with D perhaps TRBD1 (7 bases). Trimming removed 10 bases from V and 4 bases from J, with 29 bases in between. CDR3 length equals 17 residues. The germline V gene encodes CDR1 ENHRY and CDR2 SYGVKD. The DNA for the CDR3 is TGTGCCAGGAGGGGGCGGGACAGTAGGGTTTTGTGGTACGAGCAGTACTTC. Amino acids: CARRGRDSRVLWYEQYF.

This clone appeared a single time. The chain has TRBV4-2 and TRBJ2-5; 8 bases agree with TRBD2. Matching the DNA end better, TRBJ2-7 makes the J call doubtful. Per germline, CDR1 LGHNA and CDR2 YNFKEQ. The CDR3 is 16 amino acids. The CDR3 reads CASSQVDSGATYEQYF. The CDR3, as DNA: TGTGCCAGCAGCCAAGTCGATAGCGGGGCAACCTACGAGCAGTACTTC.

J is TRBJ2-7 and V is TRBV19, with 8 bases aligning to TRBD1. The junction had 2 bases not matched to a gene; V was cut back by 5 bases and J by 5 bases. Per the germline V gene, CDR1 is LNHDA and CDR2 is SQIVND (reference sequence). There are 12 residues in the CDR3. The CDR3: CASSAQGDEQYF. In nucleotides, the CDR3 is TGTGCCAGTAGTGCACAGGGGGACGAGCAGTACTTC. The full variable domain, in which reference TRBV19 and TRBJ2-7 provide the parts outside the CDR3, is DGGITQSPKYLFRKEGQNVTLSCEQNLNHDAMYWYRQDPGQGLRLIYYSQIVNDFQKGDIAEGYSVSREKKESFPLTVTSAQKNPTAFYLCASSAQGDEQYFGPGTRLTVT.

This sequence joins TRBV7-3 and TRBJ2-5; the D gene is possibly TRBD1 (6 bases). With 2 bases removed from V and 1 base from J, the gap between germline ends came to 11 bases. The CDR3 consists of 15 residues. Germline V gives CDR1 SGHTA, CDR2 FQGTGA. CDR3: CASSLLGALQETQYF. In DNA, the CDR3 is TGTGCCAGCAGCTTATTGGGGGCTCTCCAAGAGACCCAGTACTTC. The variable domain in full, completed from reference TRBV7-3 and TRBJ2-5, reads GAGVSQTPSNKVTEKGKYVELRCDPISGHTALYWYRQSLGQGPEFLIYFQGTGAADDSGLPNDRFFAVRPEGSVSTLKIQRTERGDSAVYLCASSLLGALQETQYFGPGTRLLVL.

The V and J genes are TRBV27 and TRBJ1-4; 7 positions match TRBD1. Germline CDR1 reads MNHEY; CDR2 reads SMNVEV (reference sequence). V lost 3 bases, J lost 8 bases, and 6 bases stayed unmatched. The CDR3 is 14 amino acids. CDR3 protein: CASSFEGAGEKLFF. The CDR3 DNA reads as TGTGCCAGCAGTTTTGAGGGGGCAGGGGAAAAACTGTTTTTT.